Listed here are 8 T cell receptor beta chains from one sample, sequenced in a study of T cell repertoires in cytomegalovirus infection (dated 2019 in TCRdb). The antigens of these receptors remain unknown. Sample treatment or condition, as interpreted from the label and publication: in vitro stimulation with specific CMV peptide epitopes to enrich CMV-specific T cells. TCRdb shows the sequencer as Illumina HiSeq 1500. TCRdb handled the public reads itself, with Q25 trimming in fastp and clone calling in MiXCR, and kept productive beta chains. Each entry merges the rows of one CDR3 protein and shows their most common DNA and genes. The sample contains 250,000 to 400,000 distinct CDR3 sequences, roughly 25% of them found a single time. About an eighth of the sample lies in the top ten. Sequenced material: cultured PBMCs, taken from culture after CMV antigen stimulation. These receptors all stem from a human donor in good health (CMV status not recorded). Some clones in this sample may be carry-over from other donors' samples.

This clonotype was seen ten or more times. This chain joins TRBV7-2 and TRBJ1-2; perhaps TRBD1 as D (5 bases). CDR3 length equals 15 residues. Germline V gene lookup returns CDR1 SGHTA and CDR2 FQGNSA. V was clipped by 1 base and J by 4 bases, with 13 bases between them. Here the CDR3 reads CASSLEPQGGYGYTF. The CDR3 DNA is TGTGCCAGCAGCTTAGAGCCCCAGGGCGGCTATGGCTACACCTTC. Full variable domain (rest looked up from reference TRBV7-2 and TRBJ1-2): GAGVSQSPSNKVTEKGKDVELRCDPISGHTALYWYRQSLGQGLEFLIYFQGNSAPDKSGLPSDRFSAERTGGSVSTLTIQRTQQEDSAVYLCASSLEPQGGYGYTFGSGTRLTVV.

V and J are TRBV5-6 and TRBJ2-7, with TRBD2 as a possible D gene (6 bases). Trimming removed 3 bases at V and 6 bases at J, with 7 bases between. The CDR3 is made up of 11 amino acids. Germline loops: CDR1 SGHDT, CDR2 YYEEEE. CDR3 loop: CASSWGLEQYF. The CDR3 DNA follows: TGTGCCAGCAGCTGGGGACTCGAGCAGTACTTC.

This clonotype was observed many times. The rearrangement links TRBV7-2 to TRBJ1-1; TRBD1 is a possible D gene (5 bases). Germline assignment: CDR1 SGHTA and CDR2 FQGNSA. Trimming stripped 5 bases from V and 3 bases from J, with 10 bases between. The CDR3 is 13 amino acids. The CDR3 is CASSPPGYTEAFF. CDR3 nucleotide sequence: TGTGCCAGCAGCCCACCAGGGTACACTGAAGCTTTCTTT.

V gene TRBV7-2 combines with J gene TRBJ1-6, with 8 bases identical to TRBD1. The CDR3 has 15 residues. Losses at the gene ends were 5 bases for V and 10 bases for J; bases not matched to a gene: 10. Germline V gene sequence: CDR1 SGHTA, CDR2 FQGNSA. CDR3 sequence reads: CASSLTQDRVSPLHF. In DNA, the CDR3 is TGTGCCAGCAGCCTAACCCAGGACAGGGTATCACCCCTCCACTTT. Together with reference TRBV7-2 and TRBJ1-6, the CDR3 gives the full variable domain: GAGVSQSPSNKVTEKGKDVELRCDPISGHTALYWYRQSLGQGLEFLIYFQGNSAPDKSGLPSDRFSAERTGGSVSTLTIQRTQQEDSAVYLCASSLTQDRVSPLHFGNGTRLTVT.

This clonotype was detected many times. The chain uses TRBV7-3 and TRBJ2-1, with D unresolved. There are 16 residues in the CDR3. The V end was cut by 1 base, the J end by 0 bases, with 10 bases between. The germline V gene has CDR1 SGHTA and CDR2 FQGTGA. The CDR3 sequence: CASSLRRPNSYNEQFF. In nucleotides, the CDR3 is TGTGCCAGCAGCTTAAGGCGGCCGAACTCCTACAATGAGCAGTTCTTC.

The chain has TRBV5-1 and TRBJ2-7; D gene uncertain. CDR1 is SGHRS and CDR2 is YFSETQ in the germline V gene. This CDR3 comprises 12 residues. V was pared by 5 bases and J by 2 bases, with 8 bases between. For the CDR3, the DNA is TGCGCCAGCAGAGACAAGACCTACGAGCAGTACTTC. This gives the protein CASRDKTYEQYF.

In its sample, this clonotype was seen a few times. The chain employs TRBV12-5 and TRBJ1-3; TRBD1 matches 9 bases. With V trimmed by 0 bases and J by 0 bases, 9 bases remained unmatched. The CDR3 covers 19 residues. Germline CDR1 reads LGHNT; CDR2 reads FRNRAP. CDR3 in amino acids: CASGLVQGATPSSGNTIYF. The CDR3 DNA is TGTGCTAGTGGTTTGGTACAGGGGGCTACACCGAGCTCTGGAAACACCATATATTTT.

This clonotype has ten or more counts. The genes are TRBV7-2 and TRBJ1-5; D uncertain. Trimming left V 8 bases short and J 0 bases short, with 8 bases between. The CDR3 covers 13 residues. Germline CDR1 reads SGHTA; CDR2 reads FQGNSA. For the CDR3, the DNA is TGTGCCAGCGGAAGGACTAGCAATCAGCCCCAGCATTTT. Encoded protein: CASGRTSNQPQHF.